This entry features one TCR beta chain sequence. Its antigen is undetermined. For the second PCR, which ran for about 7 to 11 cycles, a sample-barcoded 5' primer and a J-beta primer mix were used. Researchers report that a template-switch adaptor with 12 random nucleotides tagged each cDNA molecule. TCRdb redid the calling of the 5' RACE reads with MiXCR, one entry per CDR3 protein. The repertoire consists of approximately 800,000 distinct CDR3 sequences, with around a quarter occurring once and the leading ten covering around 3%. These data are taken from a study of blood T cells in healthy people across ages. Germline CDR1 is SGHRS and CDR2 is YFSETQ. This CDR3 has 17 residues. The V and J ends lost 0 bases and 10 bases, in that order; junction bases with no gene match: 11. Study-level results: Diversity was higher, and naive CD4+ cells more numerous, in long-lived donors than in aged donors.

The same data also contributed to another study, on T cells of mothers and their children. As that report states: Every mother supplied over 9 million TCR beta CDR3 reads and every child around 3 million. Related mother-child pairs showed slightly, non-significantly higher overlap than unrelated pairs.

Sample: blood. The receptor was isolated from a boy younger than 18 in good health. The chain employs TRBV5-1 and TRBJ2-1; 12 bases map to TRBD2. The CDR3 DNA is TGCGCCAGCAGCTTGGGACTAGCGGGGGCCCTTCGAATAGAGCAGTTCTTC. Amino acid sequence: CASSLGLAGALRIEQFF.